This T cell receptor (beta chain) was sequenced for a study of T cell responses to AZD1222 COVID-19 vaccine. This table comes from immunoSEQ multiplex PCR, and its TCRdb copy is limited to in-frame clones, with some not included. The table lists under 200,000 clones, approximately 91% of them singletons. Germline V CDR1 and CDR2: SGHRS, YFSETQ. The CDR3 length is 17 residues. The ends lost 4 bases at V and 3 bases at J; junction bases unmatched: 14. The specimen comprised peripheral blood, sampled on day 0 of AZD1222 vaccination. The chain has TRBV5-1 and TRBJ2-7; 9 nucleotides agree with TRBD1. The sequence derives from an adult in good health. The CDR3 reads CASSLSPPGTGNYEQYF. CDR3 in DNA: TGCGCCAGCAGCCTGAGTCCGCCAGGGACAGGGAACTACGAGCAGTACTTC.